The 27 T cell receptor beta chains in this list originate from one sample, sequenced in a study of tissue T cells after allogeneic stem cell transplantation. TCRdb keeps only in-frame clones here, not all; method: immunoSEQ multiplex PCR. The sample has some 6,100 clones; under 60% are singletons. As for time point: mouse harvest day 14 after allogeneic transplant. The graft held 10^6 splenic CD5+ T cells and 10^7 T-cell-depleted bone marrow cells. The sequenced sample was gut tissue. These receptors were collected from a female BALB/c mouse given C57BL/6 T cells with graft-versus-host disease after an allogeneic hematopoietic cell transplant.

As regards this clone: The gene names given are mouse names. The read finishes 1 residue shy of the CDR3 end, and the germline J gene is used to complete it. This chain links TRBV5 with TRBJ1-1; possible D gene TRBD1, 6 bases. V was cut by 0 bases and J by 8 bases, with 10 bases left in between. This CDR3 is 13 amino acids long. Looked up from germline, CDR1 is LGHNA and CDR2 is YNLKQL (reference sequence). The CDR3 sequence: CASSQDQGGEVFF. Partial CDR3 DNA: TGTGCCAGCAGCCAAGATCAAGGGGGTGAAGTCTTC.

By sample share, this clone is medium-sized. Mouse germline and gene names are used. The read ends 1 residue before the CDR3 terminus; that terminus is restored from the germline J gene. The chain combines TRBV12-1 with TRBJ1-1; maybe TRBD1 (5 bases). Germline V lookup: CDR1 SGHSN, CDR2 HYEKVE. V shed 2 bases and J shed 0 bases, with 6 bases lying between them. The CDR3 covers 13 residues. Here the CDR3 reads CASSQTANTEVFF. The sequenced CDR3 bases are TGTGCCAGCTCTCAGACAGCAAACACAGAAGTCTTC.

To note about this clone: The gene symbols are mouse symbols. The read ends 1 residue before the CDR3 terminus; that terminus is restored from the germline J gene. Other DNA sequences in this specimen translate into the identical CDR3. The J gene is TRBJ2-4, the V gene TRBV26; D unresolved. CDR3 size: 13 residues. Germline CDR1 reads KGHPV; CDR2 reads FQNQEV (reference sequence). Trimming removed 3 bases at V and 0 bases at J, with 4 bases between. The part of the CDR3 DNA that was read is TGTGCCAGCAGTCTCCCAAGTCAAAACACCTTGTAC. This encodes CASSLPSQNTLY. The whole CDR3 protein reads CASSLPSQNTLYF.

This clone is deemed medium-sized. Mouse gene names and germline throughout. The CDR3 end is not reached by the read, which stops 1 residue before it; the germline J gene fills it in. The chain employs TRBV26 and TRBJ1-4; the D gene is possibly TRBD1 (5 bases). This CDR3 has 13 amino acids. From germline, CDR1 is KGHPV and CDR2 FQNQEV (reference sequence). Deletions cut 1 base from V and 5 bases from J, with 5 bases between. CDR3 sequence: CASSLWGNERLFF. Incomplete CDR3 DNA: TGTGCCAGCAGTCTGTGGGGGAACGAAAGATTATTT.

As to this clone: Germline and genes: mouse. From the germline J gene comes the end of the CDR3, since the read stops 1 residue before it. The chain carries TRBV26 and TRBJ1-1; D unresolved. Germline CDR1 KGHPV, CDR2 FQNQEV (reference sequence). V lost 4 bases and J 0 bases, leaving 12 bases between the germline ends. The CDR3 spans 15 residues. CDR3 loop: CASSPRHWANTEVFF. The part of the CDR3 DNA that was read is TGTGCCAGCAGTCCGAGGCACTGGGCAAACACAGAAGTCTTC. Combining the CDR3 with reference TRBV26 and TRBJ1-1 gives the whole variable domain NSKVIQTPRYLVKGQGQKAKMRCIPEKGHPVVFWYQQNKNNEFKFLINFQNQEVLQQIDMTEKRFSAECPSNSPCSLEIQSSEAGDSALYLCASSPRHWANTEVFFGKGTRLTVV.

Concerning this clone: The genes and germline here are from mouse. The CDR3 protein is CASSLQGSYEQYF. CDR3 DNA (partial): TGTGCCAGCAGTTTACAGGGATCCTATGAACAGTAC. The chain links TRBV15 to TRBJ2-7; the D gene is possibly TRBD1 (5 bases). Read data end 1 residue before the CDR3 end; the end is taken from the germline J gene. The V end was cut by 2 bases, the J end by 1 base, with 6 bases between. The V gene's germline CDR1 is SGHND and CDR2 FRSKSL. CDR3 length: 13 residues.

Comments on this clone: Mouse names are used for the genes. The CDR3 extends 1 residue past the end of the read, so its final part is completed from the germline J gene. V usage is TRBV26 and J usage is TRBJ2-5; 8 bases map to TRBD1. This CDR3 spans 14 amino acids. The trim removed 4 bases at V and 5 bases at J, leaving 5 bases unmatched. Germline-derived CDR1 and CDR2 are KGHPV and FQNQEV (reference sequence). CDR3: CASSHGQGGDTQYF. The CDR3 bases that were read are TGTGCCAGCAGTCACGGACAGGGCGGAGACACCCAGTAC.

Points on this clone: Gene names follow the mouse nomenclature. The CDR3 is cut off 1 residue early in the read; its end comes from the germline J gene. J is TRBJ2-7 and V is TRBV19; 10 positions agree with TRBD2. J lost 1 base, V lost 5 bases, and 6 bases had no gene match. CDR3 length: 15 amino acids. CDR1 and CDR2 (germline): FNHDT, SITEND (reference sequence). The CDR3 bases that were read are TGTGCCAGCAGCCCTTTACTGGGGGGGTCCTATGAACAGTAC. Translating gives CASSPLLGGSYEQY. The whole CDR3 sequence reads CASSPLLGGSYEQYF.

Of note for this clone: Mouse gene names apply. The read comes to an end 1 residue before the CDR3 does, leaving the germline J gene to fill in the end. This rearrangement joins TRBV5 to TRBJ2-1; D might be TRBD1 (6 bases). Per the germline V gene, CDR1 is LGHNA and CDR2 is YNLKQL (reference sequence). CDR3 length: 14 residues. Trimming took 6 bases from V and 1 from J, leaving 10 bases between them. The sequenced CDR3 bases are TGTGCCAGCAGTCCCGGGACAAACTATGCTGAGCAGTTC. This sequence encodes CASSPGTNYAEQF. Given in full, the CDR3 is CASSPGTNYAEQFF.

Concerning this clone itself: Gene names are the mouse ones. The read ends 1 residue before the CDR3 terminus; that terminus is restored from the germline J gene. The chain has TRBV26 and TRBJ2-1, with D possibly matching TRBD1 (5 bases). The germline V gene encodes CDR1 KGHPV and CDR2 FQNQEV (reference sequence). Between the trimmed V and J ends, which lost 2 bases and 12 bases, there was a span of 8 bases. This CDR3 region has 11 residues. Incomplete CDR3 DNA: TGTGCCAGCAGTCTGCAGGGCGCGCAGTTC. Its protein product is CASSLQGAQF. The full CDR3 reads CASSLQGAQFF. The complete variable domain, with remaining parts taken from reference TRBV26 and TRBJ2-1, reads NSKVIQTPRYLVKGQGQKAKMRCIPEKGHPVVFWYQQNKNNEFKFLINFQNQEVLQQIDMTEKRFSAECPSNSPCSLEIQSSEAGDSALYLCASSLQGAQFFGPGTRLTVL.

On this clone itself: The gene names given are mouse names. The read comes to an end 1 residue before the CDR3 does, leaving the germline J gene to fill in the end. The chain combines TRBV30 with TRBJ2-7; D is undetermined. Trimming cost V 5 bases and J 7 bases, with 9 bases left between them. Germline-derived CDR1 and CDR2 are SQVVS and ANEGSEA. CDR3 length: 10 amino acids. The CDR3 reads CSSPGREQYF. CDR3 DNA (partial): TGTAGTTCTCCGGGGAGGGAACAGTAC.

For this clone: Here the gene names and germline are mouse. Read data end 1 residue before the CDR3 end; the end is taken from the germline J gene. The genes are TRBV2 and TRBJ1-5; D not resolved. Germline loops: CDR1 LGHNA, CDR2 YSYQKL. The length of the CDR3 is 13 residues. V lost 2 bases and J lost 4, with 6 bases in between. The CDR3 reads CASSQWQNQAPLF. The sequenced CDR3 bases are TGTGCCAGCAGCCAATGGCAGAACCAGGCTCCGCTT. Filled out from reference TRBV2 and TRBJ1-5, the complete variable domain reads DPKIIQKPKYLVAVTGSEKILICEQYLGHNAMYWYRQSAKKPLEFMFSYSYQKLMDNQTASSRFQPQSSKKNHLDLQITALKPDDSATYFCASSQWQNQAPLFGEGTRLSVL.

With regard to this clone: These gene names are mouse names. Read sequence stops 1 residue before the CDR3 end, and the germline J gene provides the missing end. The chain couples TRBV5 to TRBJ2-5; D is uncertain. Germline V gene sequence: CDR1 LGHNA, CDR2 YNLKQL (reference sequence). V lost 0 bases and J lost 3, with 7 bases in between. This CDR3 is 14 amino acids long. CDR3 bases read: TGTGCCAGCAGCCAAGAACCAATACAAGACACCCAGTAC. Translated: CASSQEPIQDTQY. In full, the CDR3 reads CASSQEPIQDTQYF.

Worth noting for this clone: Gene names and germline refer to mouse. Read sequence stops 1 residue before the CDR3 end, and the germline J gene provides the missing end. This chain connects TRBV26 to TRBJ1-6, with D possibly matching TRBD1 (5 bases). TRBJ1-6 is an ORF, and what it does is uncertain. The CDR3 contains 14 residues. The germline V gene has CDR1 KGHPV and CDR2 FQNQEV (reference sequence). Trimming removed 4 bases at V and 4 bases at J, with 8 bases between. This CDR3 reads CASSQGAYNSPLYF. The sequenced part of the CDR3 DNA is TGTGCCAGCAGTCAAGGGGCGTATAATTCGCCCCTCTAC.

By its share, this clone is medium-sized. The genes and germline here are from mouse. CDR3 loop: CASSRHNERLFF. CDR3 DNA, as far as it was read: TGTGCCAGCAGTCGCCACAACGAAAGATTATTT. V is TRBV26 and J is TRBJ1-4, with D unclear. Coverage ceases 1 residue before the CDR3 finishes, and the germline J gene fills in the end. Per the germline V gene, CDR1 is KGHPV and CDR2 is FQNQEV (reference sequence). The V gene lost 4 bases and the J gene lost 4 bases, with 4 bases spanning the gap. CDR3 length: 12 residues.

A remark on this clone: Gene names refer to mouse genes. The read ends 1 residue shy of where the CDR3 ends; the end is completed using the germline J gene. J is TRBJ2-3 and V is TRBV23; the table names TRBD2, a call not compared with the DNA. Germline assignment: CDR1 KGHTA and CDR2 FQNQQP. This CDR3 has 16 residues. The CDR3 DNA, read in part, is TGCTCCAGCAGTCAATCGACTGGGGGGCGGGGAGAAACGCTGTAT. Translated: CSSSQSTGGRGETLY. The CDR3 in full is CSSSQSTGGRGETLYF.

Of note for this clone: The gene symbols are mouse symbols. The CDR3 protein is CASSLEGSNQAPLF. CDR3 DNA, as far as it was read: TGTGCCAGCAGTCTCGAGGGCTCCAACCAGGCTCCGCTT. The rearrangement joins TRBV24 to TRBJ1-5, with no clear D. Sequencing ends 1 residue short of the CDR3 end; the germline J gene provides the rest. Germline lookup yields CDR1 KGHTA and CDR2 FRNEEI. This CDR3 region has 14 residues. Trimming removed 3 bases from V and 3 bases from J, with 9 bases in between.

This clone appeared once. Gene names and germline match the mouse. Read data end 1 residue before the CDR3 end; the end is taken from the germline J gene. The chain recombines TRBV26 with TRBJ2-4; D is unresolved. There are 14 residues in the CDR3. The germline gives CDR1 KGHPV, CDR2 FQNQEV (reference sequence). Trimming removed 2 bases from V and 0 bases from J, with 6 bases in between. The CDR3 here is CASSLRPSQNTLYF. The CDR3 bases that were read are TGTGCCAGCAGTCTGCGGCCCAGTCAAAACACCTTGTAC.

This clone was observed a few times. Mouse gene names apply. The sequence runs out 1 residue before the end of the CDR3; the remainder is reconstructed from the germline J gene. This chain uses TRBV3 with TRBJ2-1, with 7 positions matching TRBD2. V shed 2 bases and J 4 bases; nucleotides not matched to a gene: 2. Germline loops: CDR1 SNHLY, CDR2 FYNGKV (reference sequence). This CDR3 is 14 amino acids long. The DNA read from the CDR3 is TGTGCCAGCAGCTTAACTGGGGCGTATGCTGAGCAGTTC. This gives the protein CASSLTGAYAEQF. The complete CDR3 reads CASSLTGAYAEQFF.

Worth noting for this clone: Germline and genes: mouse. The read halts 1 residue ahead of the CDR3 end, with the missing end drawn from the germline J gene. V usage is TRBV3 and J usage is TRBJ1-1; 8 bases fit TRBD1. Germline values: CDR1 SNHLY, CDR2 FYNGKV (reference sequence). The CDR3 loop spans 15 amino acids. V lost 2 bases to trimming and J lost 3 bases; unmatched junction nucleotides: 5. The sequenced part of the CDR3 DNA is TGTGCCAGCAGCTTACGCAGGGGGCCGGACACAGAAGTCTTC. Translating gives CASSLRRGPDTEVF. Given in full, the CDR3 is CASSLRRGPDTEVFF.

Note on this clone: Gene names are the mouse ones. The CDR3: CASSNRISNERLFF. The CDR3 DNA, read in part, is TGTGCCAGCAGCAACAGGATTTCCAACGAAAGATTATTT. This rearrangement joins TRBV4 to TRBJ1-4, with a tentative D call TRBD1 (5 bases). The read ends 1 residue early relative to the CDR3; the germline J gene fills the gap. There are 14 residues in the CDR3. Germline CDR1 is LGHDT and CDR2 is YNNKQL (reference sequence). V dropped 5 bases and J dropped 0 bases, with 7 bases sitting between them.

This clone occurred a few times. Mouse gene names apply. The read gets to within 1 residue of the CDR3 end, and the germline J gene fills in the rest. The rearrangement uses TRBV13-3 and TRBJ1-4; tentative D call: TRBD1 (6 bases). The CDR3 spans 14 residues. Germline V gene lookup returns CDR1 NNHDY and CDR2 SYVADS. Trimming took off 2 bases at V and 7 bases at J, with 12 bases between the two ends. The part of the CDR3 DNA that was read is TGTGCCAGCAGTGAAGGCAGGGGAGGCGAAAGATTATTT. Encoded protein: CASSEGRGGERLF. The whole CDR3 region reads CASSEGRGGERLFF.

With regard to this clone: The germline and genes are mouse ones. The read ends 1 residue shy of where the CDR3 ends; the end is completed using the germline J gene. The V and J genes are TRBV29 and TRBJ1-1; D remains unclear. The germline V gene encodes CDR1 MSHET and CDR2 SYDVDS. Trimming pared 3 bases from V and 1 base from J, leaving 3 bases between. The CDR3 has 12 residues. The sequenced CDR3 bases are TGTGCTAGCAGTTTCAGGAACACAGAAGTCTTC. Translated, it gives CASSFRNTEVF. The whole CDR3 is CASSFRNTEVFF.

To note about this clone: Gene names and germline refer to mouse. The read ends 1 residue shy of where the CDR3 ends; the end is completed using the germline J gene. V is TRBV16 and J is TRBJ2-5; TRBD2 aligns across 8 bases. V lost 1 base and J lost 2; bases outside the gene matches: 2. Germline CDR1 is SGHSA and CDR2 is FRNQAP. CDR3 length: 15 residues. CDR3 bases read: TGTGCAAGCAGCTTAGTTGGGGGGGGCCAAGACACCCAGTAC. Residues: CASSLVGGGQDTQY. The CDR3 in full is CASSLVGGGQDTQYF.

Comment on this clone: Germline and genes: mouse. The CDR3 goes on 1 residue after the read ends, and that part is filled in from the germline J gene. This sequence joins TRBV17 and TRBJ2-1, with TRBD2 identical over 12 bases. This CDR3 is 17 amino acids long. CDR1 is MNHDT and CDR2 is YYDKIL in the germline V gene. The V segment lost 3 bases and the J segment 0 bases; nucleotides outside the gene matches: 3. CDR3 protein: CASSSGTGGPNYAEQFF. The CDR3 bases that were read are TGTGCTAGCAGTAGTGGGACTGGGGGGCCTAACTATGCTGAGCAGTTC.

With regard to this clone: The genes are named according to mouse. The read ends 1 residue shy of where the CDR3 ends; the end is completed using the germline J gene. This sequence joins TRBV26 and TRBJ2-5; 14 bases line up with TRBD2. This CDR3 has 16 amino acids. In germline, CDR1 is KGHPV, CDR2 FQNQEV (reference sequence). Trimming removed 5 bases from V and 6 bases from J; junction bases left unmatched: 7. CDR3 bases read: TGTGCCAGCAGTGGGGACTGGGGGGGCGCGGGGGACACCCAGTAC. This codes for CASSGDWGGAGDTQY. The complete CDR3 protein is CASSGDWGGAGDTQYF.

To note about this clone: The gene names given are mouse names. The CDR3 end lies 1 residue beyond the end of the read and is filled in from the germline J gene. V is TRBV2 and J is TRBJ2-4, with unresolved D. V gave up 0 bases and J gave up 0 bases, with 1 base separating them. This CDR3 has 13 amino acids. The germline V gene encodes CDR1 LGHNA and CDR2 YSYQKL. CDR3 bases read: TGTGCCAGCAGCCAAGACAGTCAAAACACCTTGTAC. Its protein product is CASSQDSQNTLY. The full CDR3 protein reads CASSQDSQNTLYF.